These 3 T cell receptor beta chains originate from one sample sequenced in a study of shared clonotypes between healthy human individuals. Libraries were prepared by immunoSEQ multiplex PCR; TCRdb keeps only in-frame clonotypes and omits some of them. Counted here are 2 million to 3 million clones, just over 90% occurring once; the ten biggest clones make up over 0.12%. The sample consisted of naive CD4+ T cells sorted from blood. The subset here: CD45RA+ positively selected. The receptors here all came from a young man in good health.

For this clone: The same CDR3 arises from other DNA sequences in this sample as well. The chain uses TRBV5-6 and TRBJ2-5; 10 bases line up with TRBD1. The CDR3 loop spans 14 amino acids. Trimming took 4 bases from V and 5 from J; bases not matched to a gene: 5. Germline CDR1 SGHDT, CDR2 YYEEEE. The CDR3 DNA reads as TGTGCCAGCAGCCTGGACAGGGGGTTGGAGACCCAGTACTTC. Translating gives CASSLDRGLETQYF.

This rearrangement joins TRBV4-2 to TRBJ2-7; 7 nucleotides align to TRBD2. The CDR3 is made up of 16 amino acids. After removal of 0 bases from V and 0 bases from J, the junction contained 5 bases not matched to a gene. Germline values: CDR1 LGHNA, CDR2 YNFKEQ. CDR3 nucleotide sequence: TGTGCCAGCAGCCAAGATTTGGGGGGGGGCTCCTACGAGCAGTACTTC. Its translation: CASSQDLGGGSYEQYF.

The chain uses TRBV6-6 and TRBJ1-1; TRBD1 agrees at 8 bases. Unmatched junction bases numbered 4, after V lost 5 bases and J lost 2 bases. This CDR3 contains 14 residues. Per germline, CDR1 MNHNY and CDR2 SVGAGI (reference sequence). CDR3 in amino acids: CASSNGQGNTEAFF. CDR3 nucleotide sequence: TGTGCCAGCAGTAATGGACAGGGAAACACTGAAGCTTTCTTT.